Shown below are 19 T cell receptor beta chains from a single sample sequenced in a study of spatial heterogeneity in lung cancer. TCRdb re-derived calls from the 5' RACE reads in MiXCR, one entry per CDR3 protein. The sample holds approximately 56,000 distinct CDR3 sequences; less than 9.5% are singletons and the top ten take around 33%. Time point here: blood at routine non-recurrence follow-up after resection. Whole RNA obtained from tumor, nontumor lung or frozen PBMC underwent sequencing without sorting. The material sequenced was PBMCs, taken at follow-up. These receptors originate from a female donor with early-stage non-small cell lung cancer.

The rearrangement uses TRBV2 and TRBJ1-1; D unresolved. The CDR3 spans 14 residues. Germline CDR1 and CDR2: SNHLY and FYNNEI. V gave up 7 bases and J gave up 0 bases, with 12 bases separating them. CDR3: CASNTGGMNTEAFF. DNA for the CDR3: TGTGCCAGCAACACCGGCGGAATGAACACTGAAGCTTTCTTT.

V and J are TRBV18 and TRBJ1-1; D call uncertain. Trimming removed 3 bases at V and 1 base at J, with 12 bases between. The CDR3 runs 15 residues. The V gene's germline CDR1 is KGHSH and CDR2 LQKENI. The CDR3 DNA reads as TGTGCCAGCTCACCCTCGGGGAGAGGGAACACTGAAGCTTTCTTT. It is translated as CASSPSGRGNTEAFF.

The chain has TRBV19 and TRBJ1-5; D unclear. The V and J ends lost 3 bases and 5 bases respectively, with 8 bases between them. CDR1 and CDR2 from the germline V gene are LNHDA and SQIVND (reference sequence). The CDR3 is 13 amino acids. The CDR3 region is CASSIWRDQPQHF. The CDR3 nucleotides read TGTGCCAGTAGTATTTGGCGGGATCAGCCCCAGCATTTT.

In this sample, this clonotype turned up many times. The CDR3 region is CASSTPDRVTRGYTF. CDR3 in DNA: TGTGCCAGCAGTACCCCGGACAGGGTAACGAGGGGCTACACCTTC. The chain is built from TRBV28 and TRBJ1-2, with 8 nucleotides matching TRBD1. The J segment lost 8 bases and the V segment lost 5 bases, leaving 13 bases of the junction unmatched. This CDR3 has 15 residues. The germline V gene encodes CDR1 MDHEN and CDR2 SYDVKM.

This clonotype was counted at least ten times. This sequence joins TRBV4-1 and TRBJ2-7; 14 bases map to TRBD2. The CDR3 extends over 19 amino acids. The V gene's germline CDR1 is MGHRA and CDR2 YSYEKL. The V gene end was trimmed by 1 base and the J gene end by 2 bases; junction bases not matched to a gene: 10. The CDR3 is CASSQAMTSGGATPYEQYF. The CDR3 DNA reads as TGCGCCAGCAGCCAAGCAATGACTAGCGGGGGGGCCACCCCCTACGAGCAGTACTTC.

This clonotype was picked up a small number of times. The gene calls are TRBV5-1 and TRBJ2-3; D is uncertain. The CDR3 is 13 amino acids. With 6 bases removed from V and 6 bases from J, the gap between germline ends came to 14 bases. Germline V gene lookup returns CDR1 SGHRS and CDR2 YFSETQ. CDR3 nucleotide sequence: TGCGCCAGCAACCCAGCAGCTTTGGATACGCAGTATTTT. Its protein is CASNPAALDTQYF.

This clonotype was detected many times. The CDR3 DNA reads as TGCGCCAGCAGCCAAGGCCCAGCCAGGGGCACAGATACGCAGTATTTT. Translation gives CASSQGPARGTDTQYF. The chain employs TRBV4-1 and TRBJ2-3, with a tentative D call TRBD1 (5 bases). Germline V gene data show CDR1 as MGHRA and CDR2 as YSYEKL. Trimming pared 1 base from V and 1 base from J, leaving 12 bases between. There are 16 residues in the CDR3.

At least ten counts were recorded for this clonotype. A junction end diverges from the germline sequence, so it may reflect a read error. This chain connects TRBV2 to TRBJ2-1, with D tentatively TRBD1 or TRBD2 (5 bases each). Germline V CDR1 and CDR2: SNHLY, FYNNEI. CDR3 size: 12 residues. The CDR3 loop reads CASTIRGERILF. The CDR3 DNA sequence: TGTGCCAGCACCATCCGAGGGGAGCGGATTCTCTTC.

The chain couples TRBV3-1 to TRBJ1-1; TRBD1 agrees at 7 bases. The junction had 8 bases not matched to a gene; V was cut back by 1 base and J by 0 bases. Per germline, CDR1 LGHDT and CDR2 YNNKEL (reference sequence). The length of the CDR3 is 17 residues. The CDR3 is CASSQGQGVGMNTEAFF. CDR3 bases: TGTGCCAGCAGCCAAGGACAGGGAGTAGGGATGAACACTGAAGCTTTCTTT.

This clonotype is medium-sized (0.01 to 0.1%) by share. The CDR3 DNA follows: TGCAGTGCCCCCCAGGCGGGGGTGCCAGATACGCAGTATTTT. This gives the protein CSAPQAGVPDTQYF. The chain has TRBV20-1 and TRBJ2-3; 7 bases line up with TRBD2. Germline loops: CDR1 DFQATT, CDR2 SNEGSKA (reference sequence). The CDR3 spans 14 residues. The V segment lost 6 bases and the J segment 4 bases; nucleotides outside the gene matches: 10.

V and J are TRBV5-1 and TRBJ2-7; 9 positions agree with TRBD2. V was clipped by 2 bases and J by 5 bases; unmatched bases: 8. This CDR3 contains 15 residues. Germline V CDR1 and CDR2: SGHRS, YFSETQ. The CDR3 reads CASSFLAGSINEQYF. The CDR3 DNA follows: TGCGCCAGCAGCTTTCTAGCGGGGAGTATCAACGAGCAGTACTTC.

V gene TRBV4-1 combines with J gene TRBJ2-1; weak D call: TRBD1 (6 bases). Germline lookup yields CDR1 MGHRA and CDR2 YSYEKL. CDR3 length: 16 amino acids. V was cut by 3 bases and J by 4 bases, with 16 bases left in between. CDR3 loop: CASSHGSGTRYNEQFF. The CDR3 nucleotides are TGCGCCAGCAGCCATGGATCCGGGACACGTTACAATGAGCAGTTCTTC.

This clonotype was picked up many times. The chain carries TRBV3-1 and TRBJ1-2, with D uncertain. The CDR3 is 16 amino acids. V was shortened by 1 base and J by 3 bases, with 15 bases between the two germline ends. The germline CDR1 and CDR2 sequences are LGHDT and YNNKEL (reference sequence). The CDR3 DNA reads TGTGCCAGCAGCCAAGGCCCCCGTGGGTGGGACTATGGCTACACCTTC. Translated, it gives CASSQGPRGWDYGYTF.

V and J are TRBV2 and TRBJ2-1; TRBD2 aligns across 8 bases. CDR3 length: 14 amino acids. V lost 7 bases and J lost 9; bases outside the gene matches: 11. CDR1 is SNHLY, CDR2 FYNNEI, per germline. CDR3: CASTQRGPIAEQFF. CDR3 coding DNA: TGTGCCAGCACCCAGCGGGGGCCTATCGCTGAGCAGTTCTTC.

Ten or more counts support this clonotype. The chain uses TRBV12-3 or TRBV12-4 and TRBJ1-3; D might be TRBD1 (6 bases). V lost 3 bases and J 3 bases, leaving 18 bases between the germline ends. This CDR3 contains 17 residues. In nucleotides, the CDR3 is TGTGCCAGCAGTTTTGGAACGTCAGGGGTCCGTGGAAACACCATATATTTT. It specifies CASSFGTSGVRGNTIYF.

This chain connects TRBV10-3 to TRBJ1-1; D is undetermined. This CDR3 is 16 amino acids long. CDR1 and CDR2 from the germline V gene are ENHRY and SYGVKD. The ends were cut back, 4 bases at V and 0 bases at J, with 15 bases in the middle. CDR3 nucleotide sequence: TGTGCCATCAGTGGATTAAGCGGGTCCATGAACACTGAAGCTTTCTTT. This translates into CAISGLSGSMNTEAFF.

This clonotype was observed a handful of times. The rearrangement uses TRBV5-1 and TRBJ2-1; TRBD1 agrees at 7 bases. The CDR3 contains 13 residues. The junction had 4 bases not matched to a gene; V was cut back by 5 bases and J by 5 bases. Germline lookup yields CDR1 SGHRS and CDR2 YFSETQ. CDR3 bases: TGCGCCAGCAGGTCGGACAGGAACAATGAGCAGTTCTTC. It translates to CASRSDRNNEQFF.

This clonotype was seen ten or more times. The chain has TRBV5-1 and TRBJ1-5, with 9 bases that match TRBD1. Losses at the gene ends were 3 bases for V and 15 bases for J; bases not matched to a gene: 10. CDR1 and CDR2 (germline): SGHRS, YFSETQ. The CDR3 has 13 residues. CDR3 loop: CASSSDGTGWLHF. In DNA, the CDR3 is TGCGCCAGCAGCTCCGACGGGACAGGGTGGCTGCATTTT.

This clonotype was observed many times. V is TRBV7-2 and J is TRBJ2-7, with 7 bases matching TRBD1. This CDR3 spans 13 amino acids. The junction had 4 bases not matched to a gene; V was cut back by 5 bases and J by 3 bases. Germline V lookup: CDR1 SGHTA, CDR2 FQGNSA. The CDR3 nucleotides are TGTGCCAGCAGCCAGGACAGGTTCTACGAGCAGTACTTC. It codes for CASSQDRFYEQYF.